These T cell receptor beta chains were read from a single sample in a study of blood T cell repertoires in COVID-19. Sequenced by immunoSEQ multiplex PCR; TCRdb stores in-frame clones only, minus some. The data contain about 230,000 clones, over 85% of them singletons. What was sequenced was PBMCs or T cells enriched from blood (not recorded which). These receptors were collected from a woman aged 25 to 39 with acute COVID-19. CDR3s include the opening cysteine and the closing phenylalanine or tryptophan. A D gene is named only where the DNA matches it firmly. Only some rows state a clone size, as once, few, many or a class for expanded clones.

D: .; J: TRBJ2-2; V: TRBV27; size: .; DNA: TGTGCCAGCAGTTTCCTCGCTAACAGAGAGAACACCGGGGAGCTGTTTTTT; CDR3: CASSFLANRENTGELFF
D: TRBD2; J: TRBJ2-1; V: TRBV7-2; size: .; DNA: TGTGCCAGCAGCTTCGGACTAGCGGGGGTTCGAGATGAGCAGTTCTTC; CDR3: CASSFGLAGVRDEQFF
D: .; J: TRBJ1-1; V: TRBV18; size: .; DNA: TGTGCCAGCTCATCCGGACAAGGTAGGAACACTGAAGCTTTCTTT; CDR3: CASSSGQGRNTEAFF
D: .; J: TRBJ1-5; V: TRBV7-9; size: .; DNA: TGTGCCAGCAGCCGTGACAATAGCAATCAGCCCCAGCATTTT; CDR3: CASSRDNSNQPQHF
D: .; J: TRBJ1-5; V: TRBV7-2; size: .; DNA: TGTGCCAGCAGCTTAGGGACAGGCAATCAGCCCCAGCATTTT; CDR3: CASSLGTGNQPQHF
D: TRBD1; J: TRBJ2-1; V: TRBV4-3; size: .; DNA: TGCGCCAGCAGCCTCAACAGGGGGCGTCTTCATGAGCAGTTCTTC; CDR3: CASSLNRGRLHEQFF
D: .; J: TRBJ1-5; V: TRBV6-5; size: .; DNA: TGTGCCAGCAGGCCCGGGGGGTCGGGCAATCAGCCCCAGCATTTT; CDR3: CASRPGGSGNQPQHF
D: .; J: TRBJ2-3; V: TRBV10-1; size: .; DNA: TGCGCCAGCGGGCGGGGAGGTTCAGATACGCAGTATTTT; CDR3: CASGRGGSDTQYF
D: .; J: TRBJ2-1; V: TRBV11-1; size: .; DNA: TGTGCCAGCAGCCTTGGCCAGGCCTATGAGCAGTTCTTC; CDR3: CASSLGQAYEQFF
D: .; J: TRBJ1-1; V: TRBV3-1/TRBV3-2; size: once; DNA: TGTGCCAGCAGCCAATCCACCGAGGGAGCTTTCTTT; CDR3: CASSQSTEGAFF
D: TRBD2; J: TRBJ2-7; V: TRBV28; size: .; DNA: TGTGCCAGCAGGGCCCGGGGGGGGAGAGAGCAGTACTTC; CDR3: CASRARGGREQYF
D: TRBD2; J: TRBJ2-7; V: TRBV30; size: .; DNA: TGTGCCTGGAGCCGGGTTGACGCCGGGGGGGAGCAGTACTTC; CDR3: CAWSRVDAGGEQYF
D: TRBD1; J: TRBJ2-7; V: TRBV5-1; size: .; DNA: TGCGCCAGCAGCCCAAGGACAGGGGGCTACGAGCAGTACTTC; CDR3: CASSPRTGGYEQYF
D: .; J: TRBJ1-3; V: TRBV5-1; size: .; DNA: TGCGCCAGCAGCTTGGGTAGTAACTCTGGAAACACCATATATTTT; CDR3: CASSLGSNSGNTIYF
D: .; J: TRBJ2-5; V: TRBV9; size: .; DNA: TGTGCCAGCAGCGTAGACGCGTCCAGCGGGACCCAGTACTTC; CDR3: CASSVDASSGTQYF
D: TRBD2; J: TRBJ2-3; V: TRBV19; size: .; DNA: TGTGCCAGTCTACCCCGTGGGGGACTAGCGGGGTTCACAGATACGCAGTATTTT; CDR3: CASLPRGGLAGFTDTQYF
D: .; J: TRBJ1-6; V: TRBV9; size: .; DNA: TGTGCCAGCAGCGTAGCTCAGGGTCCACCCCTCCACTTT; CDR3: CASSVAQGPPLHF
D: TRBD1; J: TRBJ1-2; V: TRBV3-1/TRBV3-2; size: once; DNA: TGTGCCAGCAGCCATCGGGACAGCTATGGCTACACCTTC; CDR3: CASSHRDSYGYTF
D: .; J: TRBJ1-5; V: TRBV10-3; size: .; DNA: TGTGCCATCAGTGAGTCCTTCAGTCAGCCCCAGCATTTT; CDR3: CAISESFSQPQHF
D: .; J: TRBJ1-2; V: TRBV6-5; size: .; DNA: TGTGCCAGCAGTTATGTTGGGACAACCTATGGCTACACCTTC; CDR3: CASSYVGTTYGYTF
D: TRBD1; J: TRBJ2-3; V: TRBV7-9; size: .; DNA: TGTGCCAGCAGCCCACGCCCCGGGACAGGGGAAGAAGATACGCAGTATTTT; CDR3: CASSPRPGTGEEDTQYF
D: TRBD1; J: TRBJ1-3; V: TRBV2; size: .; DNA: TGTGCCAGCTACAGGGGGCCTGGAAACACCATATATTTT; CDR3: CASYRGPGNTIYF
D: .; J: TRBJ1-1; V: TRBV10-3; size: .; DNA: TGTGCCATCAGTGTGGGAGGGTCGAACACTGAAGCTTTCTTT; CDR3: CAISVGGSNTEAFF
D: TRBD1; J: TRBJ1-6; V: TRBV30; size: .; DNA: TGTGCCTGGGGACAGGGTACAGGTTCACCCCTCCACTTT; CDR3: CAWGQGTGSPLHF
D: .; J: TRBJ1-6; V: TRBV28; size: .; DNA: TGTGCCAGCAGTTTGGGCAGTTATAATTCACCCCTCCACTTT; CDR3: CASSLGSYNSPLHF